This T cell receptor (beta chain) was sequenced in a study of cytomegalovirus exposure and HLA in healthy donors. PCR primers comprised 60 Vbeta and 13 Jbeta primers. Clones were sequenced by immunoSEQ multiplex PCR, and TCRdb holds only the in-frame ones, with some missing. Of under 200,000 clones detected, 80% appear once; the ten largest clones hold around 5.7%. Trimming took 3 bases from V and 8 from J; bases not matched to a gene: 8. Germline assignment: CDR1 SGHTA and CDR2 FQGTGA. The CDR3 is 15 residues long. This clone was counted only a few times. Its specificity is not known. Study observations and caveats: Information on immune exposure was restricted to one variable (CMV serostatus).

V gene TRBV7-3 combines with J gene TRBJ2-1; 9 bases are shared with TRBD1. The sample comprised PBMCs. This TCR came from a man aged 35-49 years in good health and CMV-seronegative. The CDR3 region has the DNA TGTGCCAGCAGCTTGCGGGACAGGGTTGGGGATGAGCAGTTCTTC. Amino acid sequence: CASSLRDRVGDEQFF.